The T cell receptor (beta chain) described here comes from a study of shared clonotypes between healthy human individuals. Original data processing: Filtering differed because ImmunoSEQ produced junction-only sequences that carried no quality scores. Method: immunoSEQ multiplex PCR; TCRdb's copy keeps in-frame clones and lacks some. The V and J calls and clone size come from that table; D and trimming were worked out from the DNA. The sample shows some 650,000 clones, less than 98% of them seen only once. The specimen was naive CD4+ T cells sorted from blood. The subset: CD45RA+ positively selected. The clonotype originates from a woman in her twenties or thirties in good health.

The CDR3 here is CASSADSGNTIYF. The CDR3 DNA reads as TGTGCCAGCAGCGCCGACAGTGGAAACACCATATATTTT. The chain carries TRBV9 and TRBJ1-3; a weak D match, TRBD1 (5 bases). Germline V gene lookup returns CDR1 SGDLS and CDR2 YYNGEE. Trimming left V 3 bases short and J 3 bases short, with 7 bases between. CDR3 length: 13 residues.